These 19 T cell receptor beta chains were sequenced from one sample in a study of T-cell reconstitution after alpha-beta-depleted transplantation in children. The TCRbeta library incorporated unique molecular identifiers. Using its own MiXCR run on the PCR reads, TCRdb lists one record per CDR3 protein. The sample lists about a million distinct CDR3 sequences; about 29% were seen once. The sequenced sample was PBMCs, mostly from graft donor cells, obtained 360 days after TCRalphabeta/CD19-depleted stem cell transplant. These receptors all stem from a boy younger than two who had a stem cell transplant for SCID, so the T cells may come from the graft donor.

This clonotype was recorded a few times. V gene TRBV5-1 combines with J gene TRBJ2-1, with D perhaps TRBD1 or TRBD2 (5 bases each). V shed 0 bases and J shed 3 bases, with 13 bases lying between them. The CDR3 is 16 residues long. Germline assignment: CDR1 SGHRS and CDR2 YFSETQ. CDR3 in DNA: TGCGCCAGCAGCTTGGAAGCTCGGGGACGCTACAATGAGCAGTTCTTC. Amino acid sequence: CASSLEARGRYNEQFF.

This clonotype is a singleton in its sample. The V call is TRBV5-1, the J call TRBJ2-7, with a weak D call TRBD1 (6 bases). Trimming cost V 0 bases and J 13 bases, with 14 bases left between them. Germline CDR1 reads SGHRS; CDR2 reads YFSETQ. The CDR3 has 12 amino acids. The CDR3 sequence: CASSLERDRRYF. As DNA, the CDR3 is TGCGCCAGCAGCTTGGAACGTGACAGGAGATACTTC. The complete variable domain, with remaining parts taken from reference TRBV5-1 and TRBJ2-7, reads KAGVTQTPRYLIKTRGQQVTLSCSPISGHRSVSWYQQTPGQGLQFLFEYFSETQRNKGNFPGRFSGRQFSNSRSEMNVSTLELGDSALYLCASSLERDRRYFGPGTRLTVT.

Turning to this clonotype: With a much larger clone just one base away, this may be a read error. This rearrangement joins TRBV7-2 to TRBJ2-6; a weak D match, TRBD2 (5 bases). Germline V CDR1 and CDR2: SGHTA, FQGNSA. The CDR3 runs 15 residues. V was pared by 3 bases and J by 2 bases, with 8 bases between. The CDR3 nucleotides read TGTGCCAGCAGCTTCGAGGGTACTGGGGCCAACGTCCTGACTTTC. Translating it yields CASSFEGTGANVLTF.

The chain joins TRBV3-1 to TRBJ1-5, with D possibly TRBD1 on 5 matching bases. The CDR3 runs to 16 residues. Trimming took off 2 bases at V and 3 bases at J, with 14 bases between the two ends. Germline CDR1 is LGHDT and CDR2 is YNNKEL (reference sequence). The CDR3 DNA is TGTGCCAGCAGCCAAACAGCCCTAGGACACAATCAGCCCCAGCATTTT. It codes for CASSQTALGHNQPQHF.

The CDR3 nucleotides are TGTGCCAGCGCGACTAGCGGGGCCTCCTACAATGAGCAGTTCTTC. Translating it yields CASATSGASYNEQFF. The J gene is TRBJ2-1, the V gene TRBV7-2; 11 nucleotides align to TRBD2. CDR1 SGHTA and CDR2 FQGNSA come from the germline V gene. The V gene end was trimmed by 8 bases and the J gene end by 0 bases; junction bases not matched to a gene: 3. This CDR3 has 15 amino acids.

The CDR3 bases are TGCAGCTCTACAGGGGAGGAGACCCAGTACTTC. Amino acid sequence: CSSTGEETQYF. V and J are TRBV20-1 and TRBJ2-5, with 7 bases aligning to TRBD1. Germline V gene lookup returns CDR1 DFQATT and CDR2 SNEGSKA (reference sequence). The CDR3 loop spans 11 amino acids.

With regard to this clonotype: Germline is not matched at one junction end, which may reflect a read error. This CDR3 is CANSPQLGPLGTEAFF. DNA of the CDR3: TGTGCCAACAGTCCCCAACTCGGGCCCTTGGGAACTGAAGCTTTCTTT. The chain has TRBV6-2 or TRBV6-3 and TRBJ1-1; no clear D gene. The CDR3 covers 16 residues. Germline assignment: CDR1 MNHEY and CDR2 SVGEGT.

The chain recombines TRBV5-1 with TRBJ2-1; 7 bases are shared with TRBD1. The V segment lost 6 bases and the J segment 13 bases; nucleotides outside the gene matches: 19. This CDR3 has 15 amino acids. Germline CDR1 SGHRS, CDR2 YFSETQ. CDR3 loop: CASMNGQVTPYAQFF. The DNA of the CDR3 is TGCGCCAGCATGAACGGACAGGTAACCCCCTACGCCCAGTTCTTC. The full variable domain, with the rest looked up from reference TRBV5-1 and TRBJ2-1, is KAGVTQTPRYLIKTRGQQVTLSCSPISGHRSVSWYQQTPGQGLQFLFEYFSETQRNKGNFPGRFSGRQFSNSRSEMNVSTLELGDSALYLCASMNGQVTPYAQFFGPGTRLTVL.

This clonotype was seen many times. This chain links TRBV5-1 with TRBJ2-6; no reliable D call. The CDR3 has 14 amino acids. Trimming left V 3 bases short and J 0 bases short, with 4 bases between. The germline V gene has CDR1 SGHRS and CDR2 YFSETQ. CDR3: CASSSNSGANVLTF. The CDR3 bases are TGCGCCAGCAGCTCCAACTCTGGGGCCAACGTCCTGACTTTC.

This chain's CDR3 is CASSSRQGRGTDTQYF. CDR3 in DNA: TGTGCCAGCAGCTCCCGACAGGGGCGAGGCACAGATACGCAGTATTTT. The gene calls are TRBV11-2 and TRBJ2-3; 8 positions match TRBD1. V gave up 4 bases and J gave up 1 base; unmatched junction bases: 7. Germline loops: CDR1 SGHAT, CDR2 FQNNGV. This CDR3 region has 16 residues.

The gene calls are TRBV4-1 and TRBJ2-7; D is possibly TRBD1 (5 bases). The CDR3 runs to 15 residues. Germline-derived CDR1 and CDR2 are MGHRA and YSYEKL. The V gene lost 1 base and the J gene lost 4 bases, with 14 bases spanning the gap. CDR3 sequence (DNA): TGCGCCAGCAGCCAAGTAGTCAGGGTCCTATACGAGCAGTACTTC. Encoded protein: CASSQVVRVLYEQYF.

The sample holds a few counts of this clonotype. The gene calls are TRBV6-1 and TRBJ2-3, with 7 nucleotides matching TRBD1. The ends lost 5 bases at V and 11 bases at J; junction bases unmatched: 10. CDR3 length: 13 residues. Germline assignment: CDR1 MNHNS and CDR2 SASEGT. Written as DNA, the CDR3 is TGTGCCAGCAGTCTGACAGGGAAGGTGGGGCAGTATTTT. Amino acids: CASSLTGKVGQYF.

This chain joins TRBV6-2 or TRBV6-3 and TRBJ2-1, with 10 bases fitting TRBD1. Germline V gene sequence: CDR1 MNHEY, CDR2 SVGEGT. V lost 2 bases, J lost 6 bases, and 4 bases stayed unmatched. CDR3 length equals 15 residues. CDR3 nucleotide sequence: TGTGCCAGCAGTTACAGGACAGGGGGTATCAATGAGCAGTTCTTC. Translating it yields CASSYRTGGINEQFF.

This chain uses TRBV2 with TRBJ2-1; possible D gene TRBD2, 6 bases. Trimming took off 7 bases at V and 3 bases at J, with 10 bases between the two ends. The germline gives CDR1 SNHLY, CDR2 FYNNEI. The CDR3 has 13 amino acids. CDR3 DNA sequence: TGTGCCAGCAACCCGCGGGGCTACAATGAGCAGTTCTTC. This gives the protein CASNPRGYNEQFF.

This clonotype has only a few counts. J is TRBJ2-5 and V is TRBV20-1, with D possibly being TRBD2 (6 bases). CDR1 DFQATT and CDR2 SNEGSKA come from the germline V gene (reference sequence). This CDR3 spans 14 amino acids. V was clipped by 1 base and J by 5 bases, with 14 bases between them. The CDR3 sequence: CSARVAGRRETQYF. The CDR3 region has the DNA TGCAGTGCTAGAGTGGCGGGAAGAAGGGAGACCCAGTACTTC.

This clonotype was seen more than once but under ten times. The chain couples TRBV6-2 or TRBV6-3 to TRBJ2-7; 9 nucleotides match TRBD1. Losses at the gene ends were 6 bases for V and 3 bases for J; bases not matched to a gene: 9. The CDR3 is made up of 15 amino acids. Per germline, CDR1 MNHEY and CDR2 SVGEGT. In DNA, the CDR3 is TGTGCCAGCAGACGCCCGGGACAGGGACTCTACGAGCAGTACTTC. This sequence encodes CASRRPGQGLYEQYF.

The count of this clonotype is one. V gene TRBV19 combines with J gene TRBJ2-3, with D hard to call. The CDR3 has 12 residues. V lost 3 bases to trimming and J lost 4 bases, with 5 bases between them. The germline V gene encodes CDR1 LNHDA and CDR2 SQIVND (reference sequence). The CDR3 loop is CASSIVPDTQYF. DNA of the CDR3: TGTGCCAGTAGTATCGTCCCAGATACGCAGTATTTT.

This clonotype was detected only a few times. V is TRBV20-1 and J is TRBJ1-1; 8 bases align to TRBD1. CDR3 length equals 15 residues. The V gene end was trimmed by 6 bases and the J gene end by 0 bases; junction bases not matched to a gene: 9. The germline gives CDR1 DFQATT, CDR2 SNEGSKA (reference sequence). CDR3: CSARWTGSMNTEAFF. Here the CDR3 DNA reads TGCAGTGCCAGATGGACAGGGAGCATGAACACTGAAGCTTTCTTT.

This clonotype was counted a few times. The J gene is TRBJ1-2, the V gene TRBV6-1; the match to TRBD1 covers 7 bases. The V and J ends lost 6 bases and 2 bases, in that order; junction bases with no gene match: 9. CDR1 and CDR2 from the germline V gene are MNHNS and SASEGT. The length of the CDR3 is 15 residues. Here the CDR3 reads CASRDRDSNNYGYTF. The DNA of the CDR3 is TGTGCCAGCAGAGACCGGGACAGCAACAACTATGGCTACACCTTC.